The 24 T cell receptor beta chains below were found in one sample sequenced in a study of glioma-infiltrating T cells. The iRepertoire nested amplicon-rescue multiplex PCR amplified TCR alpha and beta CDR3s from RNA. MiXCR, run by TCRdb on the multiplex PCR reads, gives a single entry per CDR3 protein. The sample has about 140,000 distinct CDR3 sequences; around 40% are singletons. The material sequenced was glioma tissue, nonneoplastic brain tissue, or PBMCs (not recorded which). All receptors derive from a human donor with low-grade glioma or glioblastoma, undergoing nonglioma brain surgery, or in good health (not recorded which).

CDR3: CASKSQGDGNEQFF. The CDR3 coding sequence is TGTGCCAGCAAGAGCCAGGGGGACGGGAATGAGCAGTTCTTC. The chain links TRBV27 to TRBJ2-1; 7 bases line up with TRBD1. The CDR3 consists of 14 residues. CDR1 MNHEY and CDR2 SMNVEV come from the germline V gene (reference sequence). Unmatched junction bases numbered 10, after V lost 7 bases and J lost 7 bases.

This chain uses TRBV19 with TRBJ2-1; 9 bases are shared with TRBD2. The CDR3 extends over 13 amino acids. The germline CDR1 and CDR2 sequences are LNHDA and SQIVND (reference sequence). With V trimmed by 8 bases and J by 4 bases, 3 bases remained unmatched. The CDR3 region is CASASGVYNEQFF. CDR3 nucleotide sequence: TGTGCCAGTGCTAGCGGGGTTTACAATGAGCAGTTCTTC.

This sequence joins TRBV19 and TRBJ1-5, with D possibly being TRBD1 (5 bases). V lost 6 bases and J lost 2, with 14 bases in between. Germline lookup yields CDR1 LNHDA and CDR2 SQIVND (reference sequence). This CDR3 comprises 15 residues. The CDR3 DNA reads TGTGCCAGTAGACTCGACAGAGGGGGCAATCAGCCCCAGCATTTT. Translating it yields CASRLDRGGNQPQHF.

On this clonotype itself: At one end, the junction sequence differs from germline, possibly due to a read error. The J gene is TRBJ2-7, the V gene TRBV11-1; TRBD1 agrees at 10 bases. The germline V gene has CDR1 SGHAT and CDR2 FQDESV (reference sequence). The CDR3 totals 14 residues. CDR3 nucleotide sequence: TGCGCCAGCAGAACCGGGACAGGGGCTGTCGAGCAGTACTTC. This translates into CASRTGTGAVEQYF.

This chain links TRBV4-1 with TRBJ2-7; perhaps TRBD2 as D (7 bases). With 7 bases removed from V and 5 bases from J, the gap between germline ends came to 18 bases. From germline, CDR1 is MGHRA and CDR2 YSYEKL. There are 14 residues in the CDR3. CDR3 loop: CASISQGRGDEQYF. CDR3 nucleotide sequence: TGCGCCAGCATCTCTCAGGGGAGGGGCGACGAGCAGTACTTC.

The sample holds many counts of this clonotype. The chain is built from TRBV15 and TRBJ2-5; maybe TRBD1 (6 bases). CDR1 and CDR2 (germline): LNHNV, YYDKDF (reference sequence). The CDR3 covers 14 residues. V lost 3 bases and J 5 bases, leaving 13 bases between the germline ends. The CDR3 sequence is CATSRDSRQETQYF. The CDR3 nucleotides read TGTGCCACCAGCAGGGACAGCCGTCAGGAGACCCAGTACTTC.

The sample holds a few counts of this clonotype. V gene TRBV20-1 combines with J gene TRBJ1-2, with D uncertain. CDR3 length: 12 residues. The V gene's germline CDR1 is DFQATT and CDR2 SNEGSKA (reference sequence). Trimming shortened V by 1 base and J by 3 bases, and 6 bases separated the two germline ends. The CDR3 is CSARAGYYGYTF. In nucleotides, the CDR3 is TGCAGTGCTAGAGCTGGGTACTATGGCTACACCTTC.

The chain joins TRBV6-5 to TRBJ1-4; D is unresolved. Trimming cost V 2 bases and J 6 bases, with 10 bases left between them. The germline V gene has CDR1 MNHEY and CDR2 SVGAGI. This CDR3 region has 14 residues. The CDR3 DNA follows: TGTGCCAGCAGTTACACGGAGTTTGATGAAAAACTGTTTTTT. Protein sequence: CASSYTEFDEKLFF.

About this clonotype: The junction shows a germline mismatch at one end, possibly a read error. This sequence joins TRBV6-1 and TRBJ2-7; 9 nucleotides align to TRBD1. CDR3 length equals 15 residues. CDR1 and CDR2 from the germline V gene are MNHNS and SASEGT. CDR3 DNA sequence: TGTGCCATCAGTGGGGGGACAGGGAAAAACTACGAGCAGTACTTC. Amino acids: CAISGGTGKNYEQYF.

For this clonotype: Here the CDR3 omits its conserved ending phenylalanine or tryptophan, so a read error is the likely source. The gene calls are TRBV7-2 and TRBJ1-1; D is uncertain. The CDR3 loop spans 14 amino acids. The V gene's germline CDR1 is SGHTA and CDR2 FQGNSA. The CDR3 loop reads CASSHARSQREAFY. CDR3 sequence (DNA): TGCGCCAGCAGCCACGCCCGAAGTCAGCGTGAAGCTTTCTAT.

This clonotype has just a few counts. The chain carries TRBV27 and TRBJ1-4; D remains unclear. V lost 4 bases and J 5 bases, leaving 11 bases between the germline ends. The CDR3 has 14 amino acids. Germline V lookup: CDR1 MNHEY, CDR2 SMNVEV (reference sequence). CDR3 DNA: TGTGCCAGCAGTTCTAGAGGGAGGAATGAAAAACTGTTTTTT. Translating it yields CASSSRGRNEKLFF.

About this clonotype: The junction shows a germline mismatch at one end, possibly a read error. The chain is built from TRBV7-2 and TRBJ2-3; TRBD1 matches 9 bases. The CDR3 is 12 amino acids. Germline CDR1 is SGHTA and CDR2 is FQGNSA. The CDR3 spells CASTGGTDTQYF. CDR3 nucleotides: TGTGCCAGTACAGGGGGCACGGATACGCAGTATTTT.

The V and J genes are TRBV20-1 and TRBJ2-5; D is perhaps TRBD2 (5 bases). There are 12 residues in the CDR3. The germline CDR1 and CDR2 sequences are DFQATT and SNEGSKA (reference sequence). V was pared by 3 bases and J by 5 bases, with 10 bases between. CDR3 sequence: CSASVRRETQYF. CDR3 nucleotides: TGCAGTGCTAGCGTTAGGAGGGAGACCCAGTACTTC.

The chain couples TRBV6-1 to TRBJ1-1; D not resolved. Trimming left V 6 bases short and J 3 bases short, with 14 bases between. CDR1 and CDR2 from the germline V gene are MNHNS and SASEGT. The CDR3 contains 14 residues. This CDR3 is CASSPKGYDTEAFF. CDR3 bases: TGTGCCAGCAGCCCCAAAGGGTACGACACTGAAGCTTTCTTT.

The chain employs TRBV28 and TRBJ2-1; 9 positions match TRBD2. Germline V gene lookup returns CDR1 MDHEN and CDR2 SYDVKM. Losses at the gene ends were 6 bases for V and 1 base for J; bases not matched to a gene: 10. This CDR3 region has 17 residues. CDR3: CASRGAGTSSSYNEQFF. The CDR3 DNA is TGTGCCAGCAGGGGGGCCGGGACTAGCAGTTCCTACAATGAGCAGTTCTTC.

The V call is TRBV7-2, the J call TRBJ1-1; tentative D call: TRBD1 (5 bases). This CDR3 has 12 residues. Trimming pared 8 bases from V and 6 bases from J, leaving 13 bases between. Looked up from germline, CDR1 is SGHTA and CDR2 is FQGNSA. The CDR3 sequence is CASRGGAPEAFF. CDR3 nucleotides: TGTGCCAGCCGGGGAGGGGCGCCTGAAGCTTTCTTT.

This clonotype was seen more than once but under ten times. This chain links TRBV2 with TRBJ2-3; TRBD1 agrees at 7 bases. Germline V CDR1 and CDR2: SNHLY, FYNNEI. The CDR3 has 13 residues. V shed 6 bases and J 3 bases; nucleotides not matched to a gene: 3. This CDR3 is CASRLRGTDTQYF. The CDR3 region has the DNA TGTGCCAGCAGGCTCAGGGGGACAGATACGCAGTATTTT.

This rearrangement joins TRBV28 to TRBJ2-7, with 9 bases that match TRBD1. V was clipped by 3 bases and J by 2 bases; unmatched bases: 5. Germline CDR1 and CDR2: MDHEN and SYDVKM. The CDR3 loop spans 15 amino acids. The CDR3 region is CASSLGTGWPYEQYF. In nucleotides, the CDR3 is TGTGCCAGCAGTTTGGGGACAGGGTGGCCCTACGAGCAGTACTTC.

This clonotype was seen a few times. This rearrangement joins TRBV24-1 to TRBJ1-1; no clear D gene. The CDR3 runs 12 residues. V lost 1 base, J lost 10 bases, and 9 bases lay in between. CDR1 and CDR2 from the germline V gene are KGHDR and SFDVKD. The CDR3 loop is CATSDFAGRAFF. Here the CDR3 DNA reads TGTGCCACCAGTGATTTTGCGGGGAGAGCTTTCTTT.

CDR3 DNA sequence: TGTGCCGGGTCCTCTCGGCAGTTGTATAATTCACCCCTCCACTTT. Translated, it gives CAGSSRQLYNSPLHF. The rearrangement links TRBV28 to TRBJ1-6; D is undetermined. Per germline, CDR1 MDHEN and CDR2 SYDVKM. V dropped 11 bases and J dropped 4 bases, with 18 bases sitting between them. CDR3 length: 15 amino acids.

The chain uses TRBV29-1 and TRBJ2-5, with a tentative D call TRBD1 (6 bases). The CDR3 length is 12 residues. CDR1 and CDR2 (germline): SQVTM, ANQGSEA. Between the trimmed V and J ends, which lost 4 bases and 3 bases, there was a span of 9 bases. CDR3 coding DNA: TGCAGCGTTGTTTCAGGGGAAGAGACCCAGTACTTC. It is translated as CSVVSGEETQYF.

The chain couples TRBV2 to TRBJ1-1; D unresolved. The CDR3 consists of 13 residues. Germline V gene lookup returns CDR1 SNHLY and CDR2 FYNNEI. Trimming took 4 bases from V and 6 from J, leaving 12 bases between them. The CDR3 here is CASSAREVAEAFF. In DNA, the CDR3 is TGTGCCAGCAGTGCACGGGAGGTGGCTGAAGCTTTCTTT.

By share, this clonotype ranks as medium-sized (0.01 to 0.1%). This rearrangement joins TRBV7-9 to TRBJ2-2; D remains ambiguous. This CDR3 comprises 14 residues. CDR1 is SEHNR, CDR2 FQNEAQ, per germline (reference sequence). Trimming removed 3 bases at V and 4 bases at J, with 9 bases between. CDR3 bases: TGTGCCAGCAGCTTCGTGCAGGTCACCGGGGAGCTGTTTTTT. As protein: CASSFVQVTGELFF.

The CDR3 region has the DNA TGTGCCAGCAGCTTAGGACAGGCAGTAAGTGGGACTGAAGCTTTCTTT. Residues: CASSLGQAVSGTEAFF. The genes are TRBV7-8 and TRBJ1-1; possibly TRBD1 for D (6 bases). Deletions cut 1 base from V and 5 bases from J, with 17 bases between. Germline-derived CDR1 and CDR2 are SGHVS and FQNEAQ. The CDR3 runs to 16 residues. The whole variable domain, remainder taken from reference TRBV7-8 and TRBJ1-1, is GAGVSQSPRYKVAKRGQDVALRCDPISGHVSLFWYQQALGQGPEFLTYFQNEAQLDKSGLPSDRFFAERPEGSVSTLKIQRTQQEDSAVYLCASSLGQAVSGTEAFFGQGTRLTVV.